The rows below give T cell receptor beta chains drawn from one sample of a study of beta chain features in type 1 diabetes. The data were produced by immunoSEQ multiplex PCR, yet TCRdb's version contains in-frame clones alone and is incomplete. In the table there are fewer than 350,000 clones, over 12% of which are singletons. Source material: naive CD4+ T cells from blood. Receptors were obtained from a man younger than 30 with type 1 diabetes. CDR3s include the opening cysteine and the closing phenylalanine or tryptophan. D genes are given only for firm matches. Clone size, where shown, is once, few, many, or a class for clones that have expanded.

CDR3 DNA	CDR3 protein	J gene	V gene	CDR3 length	clone size	D gene
TGTGCCAGCAATCGACTAGCGGGAGAGGTCGGCATTCAGTACTTC	CASNRLAGEVGIQYF	TRBJ2-4	TRBV2	15	few	TRBD2
TGTGCCAGCTCAATTGGCGGCGTGGGCTACGAGCAGTACTTC	CASSIGGVGYEQYF	TRBJ2-7	TRBV18	14	.	.
TGTGCCAGCTCACCACCGTCAGTCGAGCAGTACTTC	CASSPPSVEQYF	TRBJ2-7	TRBV18	12	few	.
TGCGCCAGCAGCCATGACAAGGGACTTCTGAACACTGAAGCTTTCTTT	CASSHDKGLLNTEAFF	TRBJ1-1	TRBV4-1	16	.	.
TGTGCCAGCAGCCGGTCTCAGGGGCGGCCTAACACTGAAGCTTTCTTT	CASSRSQGRPNTEAFF	TRBJ1-1	TRBV5-4	16	.	.
TGTGCCAGCGTCGCTTTGACACTCCCCAACAATGAGCAGTTCTTC	CASVALTLPNNEQFF	TRBJ2-1	TRBV6-4	15	.	.
TGTGCCAGCAGCCAGACTAGCGGGAGTATAGCCGGGGAGCTGTTTTTT	CASSQTSGSIAGELFF	TRBJ2-2	TRBV5-6	16	.	TRBD2
TGTGCCAGCAGCACTTCTAGCGGGGGGCTCAATGAGCAGTTCTTC	CASSTSSGGLNEQFF	TRBJ2-1	TRBV5-4	15	few	TRBD2
TGTGCCAGCAGTTACAGACAGGGGGCTAATGAAAAACTGTTTTTT	CASSYRQGANEKLFF	TRBJ1-4	TRBV5-4	15	few	TRBD1
TGTGCCAGCAGCTGGACAGGGATCCCAACGGGCGAGCAGTACTTC	CASSWTGIPTGEQYF	TRBJ2-7	TRBV6-5	15	.	TRBD1
TGTGCCAGCAGTGTGCAGTTAGCGGCCCACAATGAGCAGTTCTTC	CASSVQLAAHNEQFF	TRBJ2-1	TRBV25-1	15	few	.
TGTGCCAGCAGTGCGACAGGCTCGCTCGGCACCGGGGAGCTGTTTTTT	CASSATGSLGTGELFF	TRBJ2-2	TRBV6-1	16	.	.
TGTGCCACCAGCAGACACAAAAACATTCAGTACTTC	CATSRHKNIQYF	TRBJ2-4	TRBV15	12	many	.
TGTGCCAGCAGTCCGGGACAGGGGGCGCCCACTGAAGCTTTCTTT	CASSPGQGAPTEAFF	TRBJ1-1	TRBV27	15	.	TRBD1
TGTGCCAGCAGTTTTGGCCCCGGGGCCAACGTCCTGACTTTC	CASSFGPGANVLTF	TRBJ2-6	TRBV27	14	few	.
TGCAGCGTTGGGGGGCTACTAAAAAACATTCAGTACTTC	CSVGGLLKNIQYF	TRBJ2-4	TRBV29-1	13	.	.
TGTGCCAGCAGCTTAGTAATGACAGGGTCTAATGAGCAGTTCTTC	CASSLVMTGSNEQFF	TRBJ2-1	TRBV7-2	15	.	TRBD1
TGTGCCAGTAGCCGCCCGGGGGGAGGCACAGATACGCAGTATTTT	CASSRPGGGTDTQYF	TRBJ2-3	TRBV19	15	few	TRBD2
TGTGCCAGCAGTCAACAGGGTTTCACTGAAGCTTTCTTT	CASSQQGFTEAFF	TRBJ1-1	TRBV16	13	few	.
TGTGCCAGCAGTTTTCCTAGCTCTGGAAACACCATATATTTT	CASSFPSSGNTIYF	TRBJ1-3	TRBV28	14	.	.
TGTGCCAGCAGCACGCGCCAGGGGGGACGGCCGCGCAGCACAGATACGCAGTATTTT	CASSTRQGGRPRSTDTQYF	TRBJ2-3	TRBV7-9	19	few	.
TGCGCCAGCAGCCGGGTGGGGACAGGGCCCTACGAGCAGTACTTC	CASSRVGTGPYEQYF	TRBJ2-7	TRBV4-1	15	few	TRBD1
TGTGCCAGCAGTCCGACTGTGGGGACCCAGTACTTC	CASSPTVGTQYF	TRBJ2-5	TRBV25-1	12	few	.
TGTGCCAGCAGTTCCACCTCCCTGGGGGGGGGCACTGAAGCTTTCTTT	CASSSTSLGGGTEAFF	TRBJ1-1	TRBV27	16	.	.
TGTGCCAGCAGCTCCGGGACAGGGTTATACAATGAGCAGTTCTTC	CASSSGTGLYNEQFF	TRBJ2-1	TRBV7-2	15	.	TRBD1
TGTGCCAGCAGCTTACGGTTGAATCAGCCCCAGCATTTT	CASSLRLNQPQHF	TRBJ1-5	TRBV7-2	13	.	.
TGTGCCAGTCGTGGGCAATCTGGGGCCAACGTCCTGACTTTC	CASRGQSGANVLTF	TRBJ2-6	TRBV19	14	.	.
TGCAGCGTTTCAGGACTAGCGGGGGACTACGAGCAGTACTTC	CSVSGLAGDYEQYF	TRBJ2-7	TRBV29-1	14	.	TRBD2
TGTGCCAGCAGCGCTTCAGAGACGACAGGGGGCTTC	CASSASETTGGF	TRBJ1-2	TRBV7-2	12	.	TRBD1
TGCGCCAGCAGCTTGGGTAAAGTCGGTAGCGGGGTCTACAATGAGCAGTTCTTC	CASSLGKVGSGVYNEQFF	TRBJ2-1	TRBV5-1	18	few	TRBD2
TGCAGCGTTTTGACAGGCGGCTCTGGGGCCAACGTCCTGACTTTC	CSVLTGGSGANVLTF	TRBJ2-6	TRBV29-1	15	.	.
TGTGCCAGCAGCTCTAGCGGGGGGACCAAAAACATTCAGTACTTC	CASSSSGGTKNIQYF	TRBJ2-4	TRBV7-2	15	few	TRBD2
TGTGCCAGCTCACCACAGGCGGGGGCCAAAGAGACCCAGTACTTC	CASSPQAGAKETQYF	TRBJ2-5	TRBV18	15	.	.
TGTGCCAGCAGCTTAGACGGGAATAGCAATCAGCCCCAGCATTTT	CASSLDGNSNQPQHF	TRBJ1-5	TRBV7-9	15	.	.
TGTGCCAGCAGTGGGGACAGGGGCTCCTACAATGAGCAGTTCTTC	CASSGDRGSYNEQFF	TRBJ2-1	TRBV25-1	15	.	TRBD1
TGTGCCAGCAGTTTTGGGAGGGTCCAAGAGACCCAGTACTTC	CASSFGRVQETQYF	TRBJ2-5	TRBV28	14	.	TRBD2
TGCGCCAGCAGCCCGGGTACAGGTTTCGCTTACAATGAGCAGTTCTTC	CASSPGTGFAYNEQFF	TRBJ2-1	TRBV5-1	16	few	.
TGTGCCAGTAGCGGGGGTCGGGCAGGGAGCCACGAGCAGTACTTC	CASSGGRAGSHEQYF	TRBJ2-7	TRBV19	15	.	.
TGTGCCAGCAGCTTTCGCGCGGGGCAAGAGACCCAGTACTTC	CASSFRAGQETQYF	TRBJ2-5	TRBV5-4	14	.	.
TGTGCCAGCAGTGTAACAGGGGGCACCGGGGAGCTGTTTTTT	CASSVTGGTGELFF	TRBJ2-2	TRBV6-4	14	.	TRBD1
TGTGCCAGCAGCGGCTTAACAGCGGGAGTATACAATGAGCAGTTCTTC	CASSGLTAGVYNEQFF	TRBJ2-1	TRBV6-6	16	few	TRBD2
TGTGCCAGCAGGCGTTCCGGACAGACCGGGGAGCTGTTTTTT	CASRRSGQTGELFF	TRBJ2-2	TRBV7-2	14	.	.
TGTGCCAGCAGTTTTCTGGTAGGGTCGGGGCAGCCCCAGCATTTT	CASSFLVGSGQPQHF	TRBJ1-5	TRBV28	15	few	.
TGTGCCAGCAGACAGGGGGCTCGGGAGACCCAGTACTTC	CASRQGARETQYF	TRBJ2-5	TRBV25-1	13	.	TRBD1
TGCGCCAGCAGCGGGGGACAGACGAACACTGAAGCTTTCTTT	CASSGGQTNTEAFF	TRBJ1-1	TRBV5-1	14	.	TRBD1
TGTGCCTGGCAGGGGACCTACTATGGCTACACCTTC	CAWQGTYYGYTF	TRBJ1-2	TRBV30	12	few	.
TGTGCCAGCAGCGCCAACGGACAGGTTACGAACACCGGGGAGCTGTTTTTT	CASSANGQVTNTGELFF	TRBJ2-2	TRBV9	17	.	TRBD1
TGCAGCGTTGGGACAGGGGGTGCGGAGACCCAGTACTTC	CSVGTGGAETQYF	TRBJ2-5	TRBV29-1	13	few	TRBD1
TGTGCCAGCAGCTTGGGGCTAAACAATGAGCAGTTCTTC	CASSLGLNNEQFF	TRBJ2-1	TRBV11-2	13	.	.
TGCGCCAGCAGCTTGTCCCCGGGAGGGCCGAACGAGCAGTACTTC	CASSLSPGGPNEQYF	TRBJ2-7	TRBV5-1	15	.	TRBD2
TGTGCCAGCAGCTTAATAAGGGGGCTGTACAATGAGCAGTTCTTC	CASSLIRGLYNEQFF	TRBJ2-1	TRBV7-9	15	few	TRBD1
TGTGCCAGCAGCTTAGATAGGGAGGCCTATGGCTACACCTTC	CASSLDREAYGYTF	TRBJ1-2	TRBV7-2	14	.	.
TGTGCCAGCAGTTTTGAGTACTCAGGGTTCGGCGGGGAGCTGTTTTTT	CASSFEYSGFGGELFF	TRBJ2-2	TRBV27	16	few	.
TGCAGCGTTGCGTCAGGCACCACAGATACGCAGTATTTT	CSVASGTTDTQYF	TRBJ2-3	TRBV29-1	13	few	.
TGCGCCAGCAGCCCGAGAACAGGGAGCACAGATACGCAGTATTTT	CASSPRTGSTDTQYF	TRBJ2-3	TRBV5-1	15	few	.